Presented here are 17 T cell receptor beta chains from one specimen sequenced in a study of post-analysis software for immune sequencing data. The study's findings and limits: Comparison of patients with controls showed five TRBV segments more frequent in patients, TRBV5-6, TRBV5-1 and TRBV20-1 among them.

Their recognized antigens are unknown. Unique molecular identifiers were carried by the TCR beta cDNA libraries. TCRdb independently ran MiXCR on the PCR reads; one entry per CDR3 protein. Among about 500,000 distinct CDR3 sequences listed, less than 45% were seen once. The sequenced sample was blood. The receptors were gathered from a girl between 10 and 17 years old with multiple sclerosis.

This sequence joins TRBV7-3 and TRBJ2-7; TRBD1 aligns across 10 bases. This CDR3 contains 16 residues. Germline lookup yields CDR1 SGHTA and CDR2 FQGTGA. Trimming took 3 bases from V and 7 from J; bases not matched to a gene: 12. CDR3: CASSFRTGGTTDEQYF. The CDR3 DNA is TGTGCCAGCAGCTTCCGGACAGGGGGGACTACTGATGAGCAGTACTTC.

This clonotype has only a few counts. The J gene is TRBJ2-7, the V gene TRBV7-2, with no clear D. V was trimmed by 0 bases and J by 3 bases, leaving 12 bases between them. Germline CDR1 reads SGHTA; CDR2 reads FQGNSA. The CDR3 totals 15 residues. DNA of the CDR3: TGTGCCAGCAGCTTAGCGGACGGACGGAACTACGAGCAGTACTTC. It specifies CASSLADGRNYEQYF. The complete variable domain, with remaining parts taken from reference TRBV7-2 and TRBJ2-7, reads GAGVSQSPSNKVTEKGKDVELRCDPISGHTALYWYRQSLGQGLEFLIYFQGNSAPDKSGLPSDRFSAERTGGSVSTLTIQRTQQEDSAVYLCASSLADGRNYEQYFGPGTRLTVT.

This chain connects TRBV20-1 to TRBJ2-5; TRBD1 is a possible D gene (7 bases). The end of the DNA fits TRBJ2-7 better, so the J call may be wrong. There are 15 residues in the CDR3. Germline CDR1 reads DFQATT; CDR2 reads SNEGSKA (reference sequence). CDR3 coding DNA: TGCAGTGCTAGAGATGGTGGAGGGGGCTACTACGAGCAGTACTTC. Translated: CSARDGGGGYYEQYF.

In its sample, this clonotype was seen many times. This chain links TRBV29-1 with TRBJ2-5; weak D call: TRBD1 (6 bases). Per germline, CDR1 SQVTM and CDR2 ANQGSEA. The germline V and J ends were trimmed by 5 bases and 9 bases, with 13 bases remaining between them. The CDR3 covers 11 residues. CDR3 DNA sequence: TGCAGCGTTTCAGGGGAAGTGGCCCAGTACTTC. As protein: CSVSGEVAQYF.

The rearrangement uses TRBV25-1 and TRBJ2-7, with TRBD1 as a possible D gene (6 bases). Per the germline V gene, CDR1 is MGHDK and CDR2 is SYGVNS. Trimming left V 8 bases short and J 2 bases short, with 10 bases between. The CDR3 is made up of 12 amino acids. CDR3: CASRGQPYEQYF. As DNA, the CDR3 is TGTGCCAGCCGCGGACAGCCCTACGAGCAGTACTTC.

This clonotype was seen only a few times. One junction end does not reproduce the germline sequence, and a read error may be involved. The V and J genes are TRBV27 and TRBJ1-2, with TRBD1 matching 7 bases. This CDR3 has 15 residues. CDR1 and CDR2 from the germline V gene are MNHEY and SMNVEV (reference sequence). CDR3 sequence: CACSRIGEGAYGYTF. For the CDR3, the DNA is TGTGCCTGCAGCCGAATAGGCGAGGGGGCCTATGGCTACACCTTC.

This clonotype came up a few times. The chain joins TRBV28 to TRBJ2-6; no firm D call. Trimming stripped 3 bases from V and 0 bases from J, with 12 bases between. The germline CDR1 and CDR2 sequences are MDHEN and SYDVKM. The CDR3 covers 17 residues. This CDR3 reads CASSFPRMYSGANVLTF. The CDR3 coding sequence is TGTGCCAGCAGTTTCCCCAGGATGTACTCTGGGGCCAACGTCCTGACTTTC.

This clonotype was detected a few times. V gene TRBV7-2 combines with J gene TRBJ2-3, with 10 bases aligning to TRBD2. The trim removed 1 base at V and 4 bases at J, leaving 5 bases unmatched. CDR1 SGHTA and CDR2 FQGNSA come from the germline V gene. The CDR3 sequence is 16 residues long. CDR3 amino acids: CASSLELAGGPDTQYF. The CDR3 region has the DNA TGTGCCAGCAGCTTAGAGTTAGCGGGAGGCCCAGATACGCAGTATTTT.

This clonotype was found once. The CDR3 nucleotides are TGTGCCAGCAGCCAAGGTCCGGGACAGCCGAAAGAGATCCAGTACTTC. It encodes CASSQGPGQPKEIQYF. This sequence joins TRBV3-1 and TRBJ2-7; TRBD1 matches 7 bases. Per germline, CDR1 LGHDT and CDR2 YNNKEL (reference sequence). V was pared by 1 base and J by 10 bases, with 16 bases of the junction left unmatched. The CDR3 consists of 16 residues.

V usage is TRBV12-3 or TRBV12-4 and J usage is TRBJ1-2, with TRBD1 identical over 9 bases. This CDR3 is 13 amino acids long. Losses at the gene ends were 5 bases for V and 8 bases for J; bases not matched to a gene: 6. CDR3 loop: CASSTGTGLGYTF. CDR3 nucleotides: TGTGCCAGCAGTACCGGGACAGGGCTCGGCTACACCTTC.

This chain joins TRBV20-1 and TRBJ2-3; 11 nucleotides line up with TRBD2. The CDR3 consists of 15 residues. With 4 bases clipped from V and 0 bases from J, the junction kept 3 bases outside the gene matches. Per germline, CDR1 DFQATT and CDR2 SNEGSKA (reference sequence). The CDR3 DNA is TGCAGTGCTAAACGACTAGCGGGGAGCACAGATACGCAGTATTTT. Protein sequence: CSAKRLAGSTDTQYF.

A few counts support this clonotype. This chain links TRBV5-1 with TRBJ2-5; no reliable D call. Germline V gene lookup returns CDR1 SGHRS and CDR2 YFSETQ. This CDR3 is 15 amino acids long. V gave up 0 bases and J gave up 4 bases, with 13 bases separating them. The CDR3 loop reads CASSLEQTVGETQYF. In nucleotides, the CDR3 is TGCGCCAGCAGCTTGGAACAGACCGTAGGAGAGACCCAGTACTTC.

The gene calls are TRBV27 and TRBJ2-6, with a weak D call TRBD2 (5 bases). Germline loops: CDR1 MNHEY, CDR2 SMNVEV (reference sequence). V was cut by 8 bases and J by 0 bases, with 20 bases left in between. CDR3 length: 18 residues. CDR3 loop: CASPPTSGNLSGANVLTF. CDR3 in DNA: TGTGCCAGCCCACCGACGTCGGGGAACCTCTCTGGGGCCAACGTCCTGACTTTC.

This clonotype was picked up a small number of times. DNA of the CDR3: TGTGCCAGCAGTTTACCTAAATATCGTTTCGGGCAGTTCTTC. Translated, it gives CASSLPKYRFGQFF. J is TRBJ2-1 and V is TRBV28, with D uncertain. Germline lookup yields CDR1 MDHEN and CDR2 SYDVKM. V was trimmed by 2 bases and J by 12 bases, leaving 17 bases between them. This CDR3 is built from 14 residues.

The V gene is TRBV6-4, the J gene TRBJ2-5; D not resolved. The V and J ends lost 5 bases and 0 bases respectively, with 19 bases between them. The germline V gene encodes CDR1 MRHNA and CDR2 SNTAGT. The CDR3 sequence is 17 residues long. In DNA, the CDR3 is TGTGCCAGCAGTACTTTTCCCCGACGGCAGTACCAAGAGACCCAGTACTTC. Residues: CASSTFPRRQYQETQYF.

The chain uses TRBV19 and TRBJ2-1, with TRBD2 matching 7 bases. The CDR3 runs 17 residues. V shed 7 bases, J shed 2 bases, and the junction held 14 bases outside the gene matches. From germline, CDR1 is LNHDA and CDR2 SQIVND (reference sequence). CDR3 sequence reads: CASTPRGAGSTYNEQFF. The CDR3 nucleotides are TGTGCCAGTACCCCAAGGGGAGCGGGATCCACCTACAATGAGCAGTTCTTC.

This clonotype showed up just once. This chain uses TRBV7-9 with TRBJ1-2, with D possibly TRBD1 on 5 matching bases. The CDR3 covers 11 residues. CDR1 and CDR2 from the germline V gene are SEHNR and FQNEAQ (reference sequence). V was pared by 5 bases and J by 8 bases, with 9 bases between. DNA for the CDR3: TGTGCCAGCAGCCTTGGGGGGGGCTACACCTTC. Its protein product is CASSLGGGYTF.